What follows describes a single T cell receptor (beta chain). Its antigen has not been determined. These data come from a study of CXCR3-negative and CXCR3-positive naive CD8 T cells (dated by TCRdb to between 2018 and 2020). Notes on the research overall: About 135 million TRB reads were obtained in total, roughly 1.5 +/- 0.3 million reads per library. Data from 11 donors, pooled across two independent experiments, went into the diversity and physicochemical repertoire analyses. TRBV-TRBJ cluster analysis included naive subsets from about 5 donors and memory cells from 3 donors. Results the study describes overall, beyond this receptor: TRB CDR3s from CXCR3-positive naive cells showed higher hydrophobicity (lower Kidera factor 4), lower energy, and higher strength and volume indices than CXCR3-negative naive cells. Naive CXCR3-negative and CXCR3-positive cells from the same donor showed similar TRBV-TRBJ usage, whereas memory cells showed distinct patterns. Because surface CD5, which has been linked to self-reactivity in mice, was comparable between naive subsets, TCR interaction strength was also inferred from TRB CDR3 physicochemical properties. Both naive subsets had comparably high repertoire diversity, while memory CD8+ T cells had much lower repertoire diversity. Because CXCR3 expression was partially decreased after cryopreservation, freshly isolated PBMCs were used for most assays.

Each CD8+ T cell subset was flow-sorted in triplicate, with 300,000 or so cells per subset placed directly into RLT lysis buffer. Naive CD8+ T cells were defined stringently as CD45RO-CCR7+CD27+CD95- to exclude memory contaminants. Standard density gradient centrifugation was used to isolate peripheral blood mononuclear cells from buffy coats. Naive CXCR3-negative and CXCR3-positive CD8+ T cells were flow-sorted using a FACSAria III. An RNeasy Mini Kit was used to extract total RNA from the sorted cells. Sequencing relied on a NextSeq 550. The Human TCR Profiling Kit (MiLaboratory) was used to prepare UMI-labeled 5' RACE TRB cDNA libraries. cDNA synthesis used the entire amount of extracted RNA, and PCR amplification then used the entire amount of cDNA produced. Libraries were prepared in parallel with an identical number of PCR cycles. On the study's bioinformatics: MIGEC and MiXCR extracted about 50,000 +/- 10,000 unique UMI-labeled TRB cDNA molecules per library, requiring at least two reads per UMI. On average, around 40,000 +/- 10,000 functional in-frame TRB CDR3 nucleotide clonotypes lacking stop codons were found per library. After downsampling to 5000 UMI-labeled TRB molecules per sample, diversity metrics, including normalized Shannon-Wiener and Chao1, were computed in VDJtools. Clonotype-size-weighted physicochemical properties of the central five CDR3 residues (interaction energy, strength, volume and Kidera factor 4) were computed in VDJtools. TCRdb reprocessed the reads; each CDR3 protein sequence makes one entry, and DNA is unavailable. The V and J calls reflect TCRdb's pipeline rather than the authors' work. The table of this sample itemizes roughly 50,000 distinct CDR3 sequences. Clones ranked in the top ten supply around 0.5% of the sample.

CDR1 and CDR2 are read off the germline V gene (reference sequence) as SEHNR and FQNEAQ. Counted from cysteine to phenylalanine, this CDR3 has 13 amino acids. Nucleotide data are not available. Sequences were obtained from naive CXCR3+ CD8+ T cells from blood. The sample's cell subset or site label, in plain terms: CD45RO-CCR7+CD27+CD95- naive CD8+ T cells expressing CXCR3 (TNR3+). Recombination connected TRBV7-9 to TRBJ2-3. The clonotype originates from a human donor in good health. Some clones in this sample may be carry-over from other donors' samples. The CDR3 reads as follows: CASSLGPEDTQYF.